These 8 T cell receptor beta chains were all obtained from the same sample, sequenced in a study of shared clonotypes between healthy human individuals. Naive CD8 cells lacked CD45RO and underwent positive selection for CCR7, leaving out terminally differentiated effector memory CD45RA+ cells. Generated by immunoSEQ multiplex PCR, the TCRdb table keeps only in-frame clones and is missing some. Of fewer than 1 million clones listed, about 96% are singletons. The specimen sequenced was naive CD8+ T cells sorted from blood. The receptor set was obtained from a man aged 25-40 years in good health.

The chain has TRBV30 and TRBJ1-2; D is unresolved. Trimming took 1 base from V and 2 from J, leaving 14 bases between them. Germline V gene lookup returns CDR1 GTSNPN and CDR2 SVGIG (reference sequence). The CDR3 totals 15 residues. The DNA for the CDR3 is TGTGCCTGGAGTGCCGGTAGCGGGGTAAACTATGGCTACACCTTC. Translating it yields CAWSAGSGVNYGYTF.

The gene calls are TRBV10-3 and TRBJ2-2; D is perhaps TRBD1 (6 bases). Per germline, CDR1 ENHRY and CDR2 SYGVKD. V lost 6 bases and J 6 bases, leaving 11 bases between the germline ends. This CDR3 contains 13 residues. In DNA form, the CDR3 reads TGTGCCATCAGCCCGGACAGTGCCGGGGAGCTGTTTTTT. Translated: CAISPDSAGELFF.

V is TRBV9 and J is TRBJ2-3, with D possibly being TRBD1 (6 bases). Germline-derived CDR1 and CDR2 are SGDLS and YYNGEE. The CDR3 covers 15 residues. The V gene lost 0 bases and the J gene lost 4 bases, with 12 bases spanning the gap. CDR3 coding DNA: TGTGCCAGCAGCGTAGAGGGGGTGATACCAGATACGCAGTATTTT. This gives the protein CASSVEGVIPDTQYF.

This chain links TRBV7-9 with TRBJ2-7; TRBD2 aligns across 7 bases. The CDR3 is 15 residues long. The germline gives CDR1 SEHNR, CDR2 FQNEAQ (reference sequence). After removal of 6 bases from V and 0 bases from J, the junction contained 8 bases not matched to a gene. This chain's CDR3 is CASRTYGGSSYEQYF. The CDR3 region has the DNA TGTGCCAGCAGGACTTATGGCGGGAGCTCCTACGAGCAGTACTTC.

In this sample, this clone turned up once. The chain is built from TRBV5-8 and TRBJ2-7; D is ambiguous. This CDR3 has 13 amino acids. Germline-derived CDR1 and CDR2 are SGHTS and YDEGEE. V was pared by 4 bases and J by 6 bases, with 14 bases between. The CDR3 loop reads CASSRWAGSEQYF. CDR3 in DNA: TGTGCCAGCAGCCGCTGGGCCGGGTCCGAGCAGTACTTC.

Turning to this clone: Additional DNA sequences in this sample encode the identical CDR3. The rearrangement joins TRBV5-5 to TRBJ2-7; 9 bases match TRBD1. From germline, CDR1 is SGHKS and CDR2 YYEKEE (reference sequence). This CDR3 has 13 amino acids. J was trimmed by 3 bases and V by 6 bases; bases with no gene match: 4. CDR3 amino acids: CASTPGQGYEQYF. CDR3 nucleotide sequence: TGTGCCAGCACACCGGGACAGGGCTACGAGCAGTACTTC.

The gene calls are TRBV6-5 and TRBJ2-5; perhaps TRBD2 as D (6 bases). Trimming pared 2 bases from V and 5 bases from J, leaving 12 bases between. There are 14 residues in the CDR3. CDR1 and CDR2 from the germline V gene are MNHEY and SVGAGI. The CDR3 region is CASSYGGDGETQYF. In DNA, the CDR3 is TGTGCCAGCAGTTACGGCGGGGATGGGGAGACCCAGTACTTC.

This sequence joins TRBV4-1 and TRBJ2-5, with 8 nucleotides matching TRBD2. The CDR3 extends over 15 amino acids. The ends lost 1 base at V and 1 base at J; junction bases unmatched: 2. Germline CDR1 and CDR2: MGHRA and YSYEKL. The CDR3 region is CASSQGAGGQETQYF. CDR3 in DNA: TGCGCCAGCAGCCAAGGGGCGGGAGGCCAAGAGACCCAGTACTTC.